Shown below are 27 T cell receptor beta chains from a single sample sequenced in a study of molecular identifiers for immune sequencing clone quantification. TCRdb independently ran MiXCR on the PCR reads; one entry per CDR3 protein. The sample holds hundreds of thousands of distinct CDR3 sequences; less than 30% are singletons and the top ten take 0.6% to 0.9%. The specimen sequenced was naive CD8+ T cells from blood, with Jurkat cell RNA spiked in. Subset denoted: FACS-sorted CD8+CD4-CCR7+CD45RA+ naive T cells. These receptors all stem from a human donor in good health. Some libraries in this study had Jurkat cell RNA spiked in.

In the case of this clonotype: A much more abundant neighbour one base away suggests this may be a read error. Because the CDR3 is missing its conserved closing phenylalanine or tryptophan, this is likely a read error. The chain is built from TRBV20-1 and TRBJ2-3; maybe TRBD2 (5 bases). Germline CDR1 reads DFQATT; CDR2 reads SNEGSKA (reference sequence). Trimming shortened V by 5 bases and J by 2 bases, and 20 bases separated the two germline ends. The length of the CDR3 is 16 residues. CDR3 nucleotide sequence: TGCAGTGCTGCGGGCCAGCGGAACTCCCACACAGATACGCAGTATTCT. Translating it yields CSAAGQRNSHTDTQYS.

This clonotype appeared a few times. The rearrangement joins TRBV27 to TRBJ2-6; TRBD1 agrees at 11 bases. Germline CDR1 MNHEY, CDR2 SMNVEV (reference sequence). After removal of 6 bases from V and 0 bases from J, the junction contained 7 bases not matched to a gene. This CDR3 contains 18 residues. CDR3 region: CASSSPGQGDSGANVLTF. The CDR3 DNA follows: TGTGCCAGCAGCTCGCCGGGACAGGGGGACTCTGGGGCCAACGTCCTGACTTTC.

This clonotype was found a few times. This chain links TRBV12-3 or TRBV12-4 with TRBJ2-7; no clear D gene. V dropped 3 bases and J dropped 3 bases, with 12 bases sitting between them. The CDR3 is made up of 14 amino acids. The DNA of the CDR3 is TGTGCCAGCAGTTTTGGGAACTTGGGCTACGAGCAGTACTTC. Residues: CASSFGNLGYEQYF.

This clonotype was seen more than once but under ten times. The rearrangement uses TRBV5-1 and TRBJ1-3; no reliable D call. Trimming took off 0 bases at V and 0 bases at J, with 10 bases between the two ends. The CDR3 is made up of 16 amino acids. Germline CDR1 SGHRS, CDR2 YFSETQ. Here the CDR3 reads CASSLAGWGSGNTIYF. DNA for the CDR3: TGCGCCAGCAGCTTGGCCGGATGGGGCTCTGGAAACACCATATATTTT. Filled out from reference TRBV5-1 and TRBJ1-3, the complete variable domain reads KAGVTQTPRYLIKTRGQQVTLSCSPISGHRSVSWYQQTPGQGLQFLFEYFSETQRNKGNFPGRFSGRQFSNSRSEMNVSTLELGDSALYLCASSLAGWGSGNTIYFGEGSWLTVV.

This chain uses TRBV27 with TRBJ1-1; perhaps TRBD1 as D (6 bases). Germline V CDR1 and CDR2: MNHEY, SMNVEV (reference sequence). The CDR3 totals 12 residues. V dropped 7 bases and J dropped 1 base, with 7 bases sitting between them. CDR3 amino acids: CASKDRNTEAFF. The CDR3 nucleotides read TGTGCCAGCAAGGACAGGAACACTGAAGCTTTCTTT.

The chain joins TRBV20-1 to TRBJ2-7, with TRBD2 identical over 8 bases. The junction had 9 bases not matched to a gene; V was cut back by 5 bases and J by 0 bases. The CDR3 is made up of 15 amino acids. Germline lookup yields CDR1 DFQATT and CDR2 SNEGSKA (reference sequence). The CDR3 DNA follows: TGCAGTGCTCACTACACTAGCGGCAGCTCCTACGAGCAGTACTTC. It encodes CSAHYTSGSSYEQYF.

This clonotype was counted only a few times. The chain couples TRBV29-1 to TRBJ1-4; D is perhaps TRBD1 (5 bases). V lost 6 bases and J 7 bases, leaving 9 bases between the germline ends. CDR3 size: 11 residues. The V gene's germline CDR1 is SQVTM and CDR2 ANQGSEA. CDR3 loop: CSVQGSEKLFF. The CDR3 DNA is TGCAGCGTCCAGGGTAGTGAAAAACTGTTTTTT. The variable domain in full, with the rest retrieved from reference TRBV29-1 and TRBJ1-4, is SAVISQKPSRDICQRGTSLTIQCQVDSQVTMMFWYRQQPGQSLTLIATANQGSEATYESGFVIDKFPISRPNLTFSTLTVSNMSPEDSSIYLCSVQGSEKLFFGSGTQLSVL.

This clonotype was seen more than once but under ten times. CDR3 loop: CASSPGTAPSSTDTQYF. Here the CDR3 DNA reads TGTGCCAGCAGCCCCGGGACAGCACCGTCTAGCACAGATACGCAGTATTTT. The rearrangement links TRBV5-4 to TRBJ2-3, with 7 positions matching TRBD1. The V and J ends lost 4 bases and 0 bases, in that order; junction bases with no gene match: 11. Germline V gives CDR1 SGHNT, CDR2 YYREEE (reference sequence). CDR3 length: 17 amino acids. The whole variable domain, remainder taken from reference TRBV5-4 and TRBJ2-3, is ETGVTQSPTHLIKTRGQQVTLRCSSQSGHNTVSWYQQALGQGPQFIFQYYREEENGRGNFPPRFSGLQFPNYSSELNVNALELDDSALYLCASSPGTAPSSTDTQYFGPGTRLTVL.

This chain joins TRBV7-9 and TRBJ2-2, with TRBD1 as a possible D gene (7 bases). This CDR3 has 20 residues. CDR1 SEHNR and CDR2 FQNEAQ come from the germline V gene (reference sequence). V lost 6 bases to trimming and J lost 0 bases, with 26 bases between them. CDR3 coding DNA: TGTGCCAGCAGACACCGACAGGGCGTGTCCGGGACTTCGAACACCGGGGAGCTGTTTTTT. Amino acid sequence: CASRHRQGVSGTSNTGELFF.

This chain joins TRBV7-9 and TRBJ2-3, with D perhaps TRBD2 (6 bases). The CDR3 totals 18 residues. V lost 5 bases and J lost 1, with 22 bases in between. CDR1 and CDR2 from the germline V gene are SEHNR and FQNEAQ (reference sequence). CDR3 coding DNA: TGTGCCAGCAGCCTAAGTTTCGGGGGTAGCAGGGGCACAGATACGCAGTATTTT. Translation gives CASSLSFGGSRGTDTQYF.

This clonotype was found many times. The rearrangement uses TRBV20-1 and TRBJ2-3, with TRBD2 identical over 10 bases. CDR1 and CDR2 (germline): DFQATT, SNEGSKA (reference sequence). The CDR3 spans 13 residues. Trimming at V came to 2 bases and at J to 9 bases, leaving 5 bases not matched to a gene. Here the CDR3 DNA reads TGCAGTGCTAGACTAGCGGGAGTAGAAACGCAGTATTTT. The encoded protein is CSARLAGVETQYF.

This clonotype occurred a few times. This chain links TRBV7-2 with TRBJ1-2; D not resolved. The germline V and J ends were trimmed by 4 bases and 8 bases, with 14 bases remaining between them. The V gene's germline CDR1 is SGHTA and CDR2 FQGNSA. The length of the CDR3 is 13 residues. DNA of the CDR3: TGTGCCAGCAGCTCCTATACTCTAGGCGGCTACACCTTC. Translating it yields CASSSYTLGGYTF.

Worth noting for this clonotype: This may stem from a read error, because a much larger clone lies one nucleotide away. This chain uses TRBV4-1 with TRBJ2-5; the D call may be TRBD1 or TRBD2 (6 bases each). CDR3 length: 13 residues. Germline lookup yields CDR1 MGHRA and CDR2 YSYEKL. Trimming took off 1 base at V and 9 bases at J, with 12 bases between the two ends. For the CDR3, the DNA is TGCGCCAGCAGCCAAGGAGGGGGGAAGGCCCAGTACTTC. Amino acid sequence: CASSQGGGKAQYF.

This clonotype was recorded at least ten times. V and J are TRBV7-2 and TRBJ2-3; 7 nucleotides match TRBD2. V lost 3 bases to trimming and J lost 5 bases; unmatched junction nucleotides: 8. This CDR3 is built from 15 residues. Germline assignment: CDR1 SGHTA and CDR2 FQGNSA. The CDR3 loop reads CASSFVAGVKDTQYF. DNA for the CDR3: TGTGCCAGCAGCTTCGTAGCGGGTGTGAAAGATACGCAGTATTTT.

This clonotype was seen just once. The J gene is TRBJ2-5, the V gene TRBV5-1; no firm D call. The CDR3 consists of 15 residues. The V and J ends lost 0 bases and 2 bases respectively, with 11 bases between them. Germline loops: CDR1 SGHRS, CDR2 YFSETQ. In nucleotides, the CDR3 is TGCGCCAGCAGCTTGGAAATTGGGCATCAAGAGACCCAGTACTTC. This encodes CASSLEIGHQETQYF.

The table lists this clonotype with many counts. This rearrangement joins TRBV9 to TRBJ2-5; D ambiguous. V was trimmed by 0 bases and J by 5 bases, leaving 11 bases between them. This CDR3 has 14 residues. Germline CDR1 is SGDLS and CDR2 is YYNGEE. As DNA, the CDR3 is TGTGCCAGCAGCGTAGAACGGTTTGGGGAGACCCAGTACTTC. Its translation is CASSVERFGETQYF.

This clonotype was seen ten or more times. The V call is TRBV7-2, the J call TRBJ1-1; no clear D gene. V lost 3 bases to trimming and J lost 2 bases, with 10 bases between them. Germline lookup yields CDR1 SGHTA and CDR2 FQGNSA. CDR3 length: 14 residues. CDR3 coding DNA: TGTGCCAGCAGCTTTATCCCCCCAAACACTGAAGCTTTCTTT. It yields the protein CASSFIPPNTEAFF.

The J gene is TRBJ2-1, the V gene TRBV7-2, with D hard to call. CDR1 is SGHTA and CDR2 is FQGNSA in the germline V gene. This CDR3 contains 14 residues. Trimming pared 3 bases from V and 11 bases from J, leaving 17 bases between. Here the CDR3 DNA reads TGTGCCAGCAGCTTGGGCCTGCCGATCGTTCAGCAGTTCTTC. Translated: CASSLGLPIVQQFF.

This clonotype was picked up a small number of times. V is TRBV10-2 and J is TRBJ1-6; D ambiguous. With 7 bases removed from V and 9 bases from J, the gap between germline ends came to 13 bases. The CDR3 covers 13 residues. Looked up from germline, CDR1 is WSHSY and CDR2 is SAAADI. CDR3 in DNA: TGCGCCAGCACCTGGGAAGTTGTTTCACCCCTCCACTTT. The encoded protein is CASTWEVVSPLHF.

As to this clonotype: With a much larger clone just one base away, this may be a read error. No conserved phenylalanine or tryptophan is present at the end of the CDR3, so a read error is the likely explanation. CDR3 region: CASSPRLAGVTDTQYS. CDR3 DNA: TGTGCCAGCAGTCCACGACTAGCGGGGGTTACAGATACGCAGTATTCT. The genes are TRBV12-3 or TRBV12-4 and TRBJ2-3; 12 bases line up with TRBD2. The ends lost 5 bases at V and 3 bases at J; junction bases unmatched: 6. This CDR3 comprises 16 residues.

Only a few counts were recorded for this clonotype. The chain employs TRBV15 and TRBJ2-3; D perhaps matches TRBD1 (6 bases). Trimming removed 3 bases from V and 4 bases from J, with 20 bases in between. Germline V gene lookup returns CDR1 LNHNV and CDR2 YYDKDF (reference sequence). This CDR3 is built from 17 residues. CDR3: CATSSENRDIISDTQYF. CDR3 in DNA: TGTGCCACCAGCAGTGAAAACCGGGACATTATTTCAGATACGCAGTATTTT.

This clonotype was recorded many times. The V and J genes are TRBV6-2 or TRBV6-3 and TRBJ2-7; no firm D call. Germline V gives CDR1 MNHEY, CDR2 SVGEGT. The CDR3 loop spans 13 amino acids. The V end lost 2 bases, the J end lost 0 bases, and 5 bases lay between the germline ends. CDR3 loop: CASSYSASYEQYF. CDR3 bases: TGTGCCAGCAGTTACAGTGCCTCCTACGAGCAGTACTTC.

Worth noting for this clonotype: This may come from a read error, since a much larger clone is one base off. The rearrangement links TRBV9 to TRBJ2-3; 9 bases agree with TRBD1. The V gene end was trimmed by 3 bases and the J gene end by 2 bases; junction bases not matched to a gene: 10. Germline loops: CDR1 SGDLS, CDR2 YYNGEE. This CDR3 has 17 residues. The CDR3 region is CASSENRGPFFTDTQYF. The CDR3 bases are TGTGCCAGCAGCGAAAACAGGGGGCCCTTTTTCACAGATACGCAGTATTTT.

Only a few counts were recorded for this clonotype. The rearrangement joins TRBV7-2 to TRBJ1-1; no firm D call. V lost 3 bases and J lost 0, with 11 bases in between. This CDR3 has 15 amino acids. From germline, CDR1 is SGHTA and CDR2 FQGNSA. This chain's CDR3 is CASSFGPFMNTEAFF. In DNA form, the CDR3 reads TGTGCCAGCAGCTTCGGGCCCTTTATGAACACTGAAGCTTTCTTT. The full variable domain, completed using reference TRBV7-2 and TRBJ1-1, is GAGVSQSPSNKVTEKGKDVELRCDPISGHTALYWYRQSLGQGLEFLIYFQGNSAPDKSGLPSDRFSAERTGGSVSTLTIQRTQQEDSAVYLCASSFGPFMNTEAFFGQGTRLTVV.

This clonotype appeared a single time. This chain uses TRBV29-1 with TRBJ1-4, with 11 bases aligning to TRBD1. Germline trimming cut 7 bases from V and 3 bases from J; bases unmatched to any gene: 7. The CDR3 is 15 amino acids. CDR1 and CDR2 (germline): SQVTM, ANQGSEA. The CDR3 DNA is TGCAGCGCTGAGGACAGGGGGCAATCTAATGAAAAACTGTTTTTT. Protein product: CSAEDRGQSNEKLFF.

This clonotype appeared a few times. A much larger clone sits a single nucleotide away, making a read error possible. The CDR3 bases are TGTGCCTGGAGCACAACAGGGAACTCTGAAGCTTTCTTT. Amino acid sequence: CAWSTTGNSEAFF. The chain employs TRBV30 and TRBJ1-1; TRBD1 might be the D (6 bases). CDR3 length equals 13 residues. Germline V CDR1 and CDR2: GTSNPN, SVGIG (reference sequence).

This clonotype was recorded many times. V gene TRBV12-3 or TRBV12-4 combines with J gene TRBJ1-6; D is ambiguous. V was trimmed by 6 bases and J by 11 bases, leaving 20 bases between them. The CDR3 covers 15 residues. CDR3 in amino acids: CASSRARAHRAPLHF. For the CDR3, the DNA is TGTGCCAGCAGCCGGGCCCGGGCCCATCGCGCACCCCTCCACTTT.